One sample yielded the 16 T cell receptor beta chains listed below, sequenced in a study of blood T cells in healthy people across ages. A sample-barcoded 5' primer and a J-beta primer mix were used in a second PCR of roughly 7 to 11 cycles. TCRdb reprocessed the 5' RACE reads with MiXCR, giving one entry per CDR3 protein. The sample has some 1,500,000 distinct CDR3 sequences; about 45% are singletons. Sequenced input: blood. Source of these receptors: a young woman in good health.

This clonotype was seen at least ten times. The DNA of the CDR3 is TGTGCCAGCAGCTTAGCCGGTGTTGCCTACAATGAGCAGTTCTTC. This sequence encodes CASSLAGVAYNEQFF. The chain has TRBV7-9 and TRBJ2-1, with D unresolved. V was shortened by 0 bases and J by 2 bases, with 8 bases between the two germline ends. Germline values: CDR1 SEHNR, CDR2 FQNEAQ (reference sequence). CDR3 length: 15 residues.

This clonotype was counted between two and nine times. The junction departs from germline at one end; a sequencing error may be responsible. This chain's CDR3 is CAGSLGGFVGKNQPQHF. The CDR3 DNA is TGTGCCGGCAGCTTAGGAGGTTTCGTGGGTAAAAATCAGCCCCAGCATTTT. The rearrangement uses TRBV7-2 and TRBJ1-5; the D is unclear. The CDR3 consists of 17 residues. The germline V gene encodes CDR1 SGHTA and CDR2 FQGNSA.

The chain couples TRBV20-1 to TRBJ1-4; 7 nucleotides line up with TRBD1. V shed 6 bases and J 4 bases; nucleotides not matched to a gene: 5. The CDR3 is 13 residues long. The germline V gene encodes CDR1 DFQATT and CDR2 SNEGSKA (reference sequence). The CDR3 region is CSARTGDNEKLFF. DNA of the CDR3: TGCAGTGCGAGAACAGGGGATAATGAAAAACTGTTTTTT.

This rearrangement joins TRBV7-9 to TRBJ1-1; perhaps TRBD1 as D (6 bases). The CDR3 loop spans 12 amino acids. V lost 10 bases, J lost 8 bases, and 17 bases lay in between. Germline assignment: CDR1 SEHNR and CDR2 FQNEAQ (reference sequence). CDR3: CANRETAREAFF. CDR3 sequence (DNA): TGTGCCAACAGGGAGACAGCTAGGGAAGCTTTCTTT.

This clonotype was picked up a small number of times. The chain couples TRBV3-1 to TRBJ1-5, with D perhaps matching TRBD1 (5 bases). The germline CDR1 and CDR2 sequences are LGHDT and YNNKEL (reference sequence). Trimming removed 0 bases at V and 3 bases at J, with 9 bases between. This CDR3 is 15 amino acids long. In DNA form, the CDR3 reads TGTGCCAGCAGCCAAGATTTCAGGGACAATCAGCCCCAGCATTTT. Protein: CASSQDFRDNQPQHF.

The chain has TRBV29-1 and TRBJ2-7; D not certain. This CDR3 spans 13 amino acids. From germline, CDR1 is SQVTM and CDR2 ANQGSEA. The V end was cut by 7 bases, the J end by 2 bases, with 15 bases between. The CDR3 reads CSAGEGITYEQYF. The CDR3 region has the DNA TGCAGCGCTGGAGAAGGGATTACCTACGAGCAGTACTTC.

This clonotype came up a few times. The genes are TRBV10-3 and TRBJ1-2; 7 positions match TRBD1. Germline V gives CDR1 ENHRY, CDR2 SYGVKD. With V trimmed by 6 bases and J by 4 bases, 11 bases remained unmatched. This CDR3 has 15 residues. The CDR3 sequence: CAIRGLTGMAYGYTF. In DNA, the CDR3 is TGTGCCATCAGAGGCCTGACAGGGATGGCCTATGGCTACACCTTC.

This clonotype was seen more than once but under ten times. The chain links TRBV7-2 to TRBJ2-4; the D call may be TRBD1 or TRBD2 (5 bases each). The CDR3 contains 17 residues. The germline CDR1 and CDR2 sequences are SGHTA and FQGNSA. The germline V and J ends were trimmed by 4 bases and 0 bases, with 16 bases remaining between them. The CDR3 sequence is CASSSEGTSLAKNIQYF. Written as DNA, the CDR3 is TGTGCCAGCAGCTCAGAGGGGACCAGTTTAGCCAAAAACATTCAGTACTTC.

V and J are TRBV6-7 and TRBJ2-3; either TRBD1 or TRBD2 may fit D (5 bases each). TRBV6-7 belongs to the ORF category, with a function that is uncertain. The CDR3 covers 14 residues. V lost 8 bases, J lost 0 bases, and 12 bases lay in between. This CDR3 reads CASGGRDSTDTQYF. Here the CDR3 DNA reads TGTGCCAGCGGGGGACGAGACAGCACAGATACGCAGTATTTT.

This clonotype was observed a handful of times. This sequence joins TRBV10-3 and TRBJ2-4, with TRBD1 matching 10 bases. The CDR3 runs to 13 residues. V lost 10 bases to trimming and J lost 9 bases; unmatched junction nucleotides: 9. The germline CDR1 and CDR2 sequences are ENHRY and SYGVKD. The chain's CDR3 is CATSGQGISIQYF. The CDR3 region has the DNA TGTGCCACGTCGGGACAGGGGATTAGCATTCAGTACTTC.

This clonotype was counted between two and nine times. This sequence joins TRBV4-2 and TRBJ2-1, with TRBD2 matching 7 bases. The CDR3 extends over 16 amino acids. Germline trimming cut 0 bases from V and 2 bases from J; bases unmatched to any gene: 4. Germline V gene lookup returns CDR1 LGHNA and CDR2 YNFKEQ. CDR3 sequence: CASSQDRTRTYNEQFF. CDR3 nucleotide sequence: TGTGCCAGCAGCCAAGATAGGACTAGAACCTACAATGAGCAGTTCTTC.

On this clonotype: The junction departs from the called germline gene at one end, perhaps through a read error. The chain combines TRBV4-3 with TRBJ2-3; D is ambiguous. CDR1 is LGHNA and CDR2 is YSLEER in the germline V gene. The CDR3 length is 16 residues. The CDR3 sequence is CASSRQVSMGTDTQYF. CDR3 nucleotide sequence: TGCGCCAGCAGCCGCCAGGTTAGCATGGGCACAGATACACAGTATTTT.

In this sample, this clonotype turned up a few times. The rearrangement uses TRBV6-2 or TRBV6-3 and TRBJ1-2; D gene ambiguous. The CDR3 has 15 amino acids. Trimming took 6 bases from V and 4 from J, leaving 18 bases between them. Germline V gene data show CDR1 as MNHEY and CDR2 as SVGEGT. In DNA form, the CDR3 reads TGTGCCAGCAGCCGACAAACGAACACCGCCTATGGCTACACCTTC. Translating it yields CASSRQTNTAYGYTF.

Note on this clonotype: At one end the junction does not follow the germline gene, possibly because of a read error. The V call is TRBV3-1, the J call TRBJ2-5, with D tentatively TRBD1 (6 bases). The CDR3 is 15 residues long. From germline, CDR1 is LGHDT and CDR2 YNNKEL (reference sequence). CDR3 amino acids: CASSQIRDIKEIQYF. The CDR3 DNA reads TGTGCCAGCAGCCAAATCCGGGACATTAAAGAGATCCAGTACTTC.

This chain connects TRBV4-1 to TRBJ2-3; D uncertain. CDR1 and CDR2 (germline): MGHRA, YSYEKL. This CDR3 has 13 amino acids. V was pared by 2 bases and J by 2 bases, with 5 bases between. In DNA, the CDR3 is TGCGCCAGCAGCCAACCAGCCACAGATACGCAGTATTTT. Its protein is CASSQPATDTQYF.

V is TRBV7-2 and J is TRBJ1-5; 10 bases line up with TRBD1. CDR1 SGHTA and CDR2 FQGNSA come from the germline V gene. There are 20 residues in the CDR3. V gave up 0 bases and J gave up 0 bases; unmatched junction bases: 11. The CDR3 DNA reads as TGTGCCAGCAGCTTAGCCTTAGGACAGGGGGTGACTGGTAGCAATCAGCCCCAGCATTTT. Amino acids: CASSLALGQGVTGSNQPQHF.